A selection of T cell receptor beta chains follows, all from one sample in a study of cytomegalovirus exposure and HLA in healthy donors. Repertoires were generated with immunoSEQ multiplex PCR, while TCRdb's copy carries only in-frame clones and drops some. The sample includes fewer than 200,000 clones, about 70% of them seen just once. The sample taken for sequencing was PBMCs. The source is a woman aged 25 to 39 in good health and CMV-seronegative. CDR3s include the opening cysteine and the closing phenylalanine or tryptophan. D genes are given only for firm matches. Where a row states a size, it is once, few, many or the class of an expanded clone; other rows omit it.

d_call	j_call	v_call	clone_size	cdr3_nt	cdr3_aa
TRBD2	TRBJ2-1	TRBV27	.	TGTGCCAGCAGCCTAGCGGGAGGGCTAGGGGAGCAGTTCTTC	CASSLAGGLGEQFF
.	TRBJ2-1	TRBV7-2	.	TGTGCCAGCAGCTTAGGGGACTCTTATAACAATGAGCAGTTCTTC	CASSLGDSYNNEQFF
.	TRBJ1-5	TRBV10-3	few	TGTGCCATCAGTGAGTCTCTGTTCGGTGATCAGCCCCAGCATTTT	CAISESLFGDQPQHF
.	TRBJ2-3	TRBV7-2	.	TGTGCCAGCAGTTCCCTCCAGTTGGGGGGGCGGGGCACAGATACGCAGTATTTT	CASSSLQLGGRGTDTQYF
TRBD2	TRBJ2-5	TRBV30	.	TGTGCCTGGAGGGAAGGGCTAGCGGGAGTGGGGACCCAGTACTTC	CAWREGLAGVGTQYF
.	TRBJ2-7	TRBV30	.	TGTGCCTGGAGTGTAGGGACAAGCACCTACGAGCAGTACTTC	CAWSVGTSTYEQYF
.	TRBJ2-3	TRBV19	.	TGTGCCAGTAGTATCGGCTCCGGGGTAGGCCCTGGCACAGATACGCAGTATTTT	CASSIGSGVGPGTDTQYF
TRBD1	TRBJ1-5	TRBV7-8	.	TGTGCCAGCAACCACCTAGGGACAGTCAATCAGCCCCAGCATTTT	CASNHLGTVNQPQHF
TRBD2	TRBJ2-3	TRBV7-8	.	TGTGCCAGCAGCTTAGCAAAGGGACTAGCGGAGCCGGTCCGCACAGATACGCAGTATTTT	CASSLAKGLAEPVRTDTQYF
TRBD2	TRBJ2-1	TRBV7-3	few	TGTGCCAGCAGCTATACTAGCGGGAGGGACAATGAGCAGTTCTTC	CASSYTSGRDNEQFF
TRBD1	TRBJ1-3	TRBV6-1	.	TGTGCCAGCAGTGAACCGGGACAGGGGATGGGAAACACCATATATTTT	CASSEPGQGMGNTIYF
TRBD2	TRBJ2-5	TRBV7-9	few	TGTGCCAGCAGCTCCTTACTAGCGGGGGGTCGGGAGACCCAGTACTTC	CASSSLLAGGRETQYF
.	TRBJ1-2	TRBV19	.	TGTGCCACCTCAAATGGCCCCCTTTTTAACTATGGCTACACCTTC	CATSNGPLFNYGYTF
.	TRBJ1-4	TRBV2	.	TGTGCCAGCAGTGCCGGGACTTTAGCAACTAATGAAAAACTGTTTTTT	CASSAGTLATNEKLFF
TRBD1	TRBJ2-7	TRBV7-9	.	TGTGCCAGCAGCCCAACAGGGGTTAAGGGTTCCTACGAGCAGTACTTC	CASSPTGVKGSYEQYF
.	TRBJ1-6	TRBV7-3	.	TGTGCCAGCAGCTTTACAAGTAAACCGGGGAACTCCTATAATTCACCCCTCCACTTT	CASSFTSKPGNSYNSPLHF
.	TRBJ1-2	TRBV30	once	TGTGCCTGGACGCCGGTTGGGGGGGAGAGCTATGGCTACACCTTC	CAWTPVGGESYGYTF
TRBD2	TRBJ2-2	TRBV19	few	TGTGCCAGTAGTATTGAGTTGGTAGCGGGGGGGCATGCGAACACCGGGGAGCTGTTTTTT	CASSIELVAGGHANTGELFF
TRBD1	TRBJ1-2	TRBV28	.	TGTGCCAGCAGTTGGCGACAGGGCTACAGCTATGGCTACACCTTC	CASSWRQGYSYGYTF
TRBD2	TRBJ2-2	TRBV19	.	TGTGCCAGTAGAACTAGCGGGAACACCGGGGAGCTGTTTTTT	CASRTSGNTGELFF
TRBD2	TRBJ2-3	TRBV2	.	TGCGCCAGCAGTGAAGGAAGAGGGACTAGCCAAGATACGCAGTATTTT	CASSEGRGTSQDTQYF
.	TRBJ1-1	TRBV18	.	TGTGCCAGCTCACCTATATCCACCTCCGGCACTGAAGCTTTCTTT	CASSPISTSGTEAFF
.	TRBJ2-5	TRBV27	.	TGTGCCAGCAGTTTATCAGCGGACGGGGAGACCCAGTACTTC	CASSLSADGETQYF
TRBD2	TRBJ2-1	TRBV5-8	.	TGTGCCAGCAGCCGAAGGACTAGCGGGAGGGCCAATCGTGAGTACAATGAGCAGTTCTTC	CASSRRTSGRANREYNEQFF
TRBD2	TRBJ2-1	TRBV7-7	.	TGTGCCAGCAGCTTAGTGCCTAGCGGGACGGAGCAGTTCTTC	CASSLVPSGTEQFF
TRBD2	TRBJ2-1	TRBV7-8	once	TGTGCCAGCAGCTTACATCGCGGGAGCAACAATGAGCAGTTCTTC	CASSLHRGSNNEQFF
.	TRBJ2-1	TRBV10-3	.	TGTGCCATCAGTGAGACGGGTGGGGGCGAAATCAATGAGCAGTTCTTC	CAISETGGGEINEQFF
TRBD2	TRBJ2-5	TRBV5-4	.	TGTGCCAGCAGCCCCCCGAAAGCGGGGGGGCAAGAGACCCAGTACTTC	CASSPPKAGGQETQYF
.	TRBJ2-7	TRBV2	.	TGTGCCAGCAGGGGGGCCTCGGGTTGGGAGAACCCCTACGAGCAGTACTTC	CASRGASGWENPYEQYF
TRBD2	TRBJ2-1	TRBV10-3	.	TGTGCCACCCTTAGCGGGAGGGCCGACAATGAGCAGTTCTTC	CATLSGRADNEQFF
.	TRBJ2-2	TRBV19	.	TGTGCCAGTAGTACCGGAGGCGACACCGGGGAGCTGTTTTTT	CASSTGGDTGELFF
TRBD1	TRBJ1-3	TRBV29-1	few	TGCAGCGTCGCGAGACAGGGGGCAGGAAACACCATATATTTT	CSVARQGAGNTIYF
TRBD1	TRBJ2-6	TRBV7-9	few	TGTGCCAGCAGCCCGTTACCGGGACAGGGGCGACCTGGGGCCAACGTCCTGACTTTC	CASSPLPGQGRPGANVLTF
.	TRBJ2-7	TRBV14	.	TGTGCCAGCAGCCAAGATAAGTACGGGGGAGCGCCCTACGAGCAGTACTTC	CASSQDKYGGAPYEQYF
.	TRBJ2-7	TRBV5-6	.	TGTGCCAGCAGCTTGCTCCCCCCGTCGCGCGGCGAGCAGTACTTC	CASSLLPPSRGEQYF
TRBD1	TRBJ1-6	TRBV5-1	.	TGCGCCAGCAGCTTCGACAGGGGGGCGAATTCACCCCTCCACTTT	CASSFDRGANSPLHF
.	TRBJ1-4	TRBV29-1	.	TGCAGCGTCGTGCTGGCAGCAACTAATGAAAAACTGTTTTTT	CSVVLAATNEKLFF
.	TRBJ1-2	TRBV4-1	.	TGCGCCAGCAGCCAAGCTGCGGGTACAGGGTATGGCTACACCTTC	CASSQAAGTGYGYTF
.	TRBJ2-1	TRBV5-8	.	TGTGCCAGCAGCCCATTTGGACGGGAGCGGGCCTCCAATGAGCAGTTCTTC	CASSPFGRERASNEQFF
.	TRBJ1-1	TRBV21-1	few	TGTGCCAGCTCATGGGGGCGGGCGGCAGCTTTCTTT	CASSWGRAAAFF
.	TRBJ2-7	TRBV11-2	.	TGTGCCAGCAGACCAACGGTGGGGGGCTCCTACGAGCAGTACTTC	CASRPTVGGSYEQYF
.	TRBJ1-1	TRBV27	.	TGTGCCAGCAGGCCGGCGGGGGCTTACACTGAAGCTTTCTTT	CASRPAGAYTEAFF
.	TRBJ1-5	TRBV30	.	TGTGCCTGGAACCGCGAGAGCAATCAGCCCCAGCATTTT	CAWNRESNQPQHF
.	TRBJ2-4	TRBV7-3	.	TGTGCCAGCAGCTACGGGGTGGGGGGGCACATTCAGTACTTC	CASSYGVGGHIQYF
TRBD1	TRBJ1-5	TRBV6-1	.	TGTGCCAGCAGGGCAGGACAGGGTAGGACTCAGCCCCAGCATTTT	CASRAGQGRTQPQHF
TRBD1	TRBJ2-2	TRBV2	.	TGTGCCAGCAACCCGACAGGGTTGGACACCGGGGAGCTGTTTTTT	CASNPTGLDTGELFF
.	TRBJ2-6	TRBV5-1	.	TGCGCCAGCAGCTTGACAGGACCTAACTCTGGGGCCAACGTCCTGACTTTC	CASSLTGPNSGANVLTF
.	TRBJ2-7	TRBV6-1	few	TGTGCCAGCAGTACTACAGGACATAACTACGAGCAGTACTTC	CASSTTGHNYEQYF
TRBD1	TRBJ1-5	TRBV6-1	few	TGTGCCAGCAGTTCGACAGGGGGTAATCAGCCCCAGCATTTT	CASSSTGGNQPQHF
TRBD2	TRBJ2-7	TRBV6-1	once	TGTGCCAGCAGTGAAGGACTAGCGGGGGGCTACGAGCAGTACTTC	CASSEGLAGGYEQYF
TRBD2	TRBJ2-5	TRBV19	.	TGTGCCAGTAGTGGGAGGGGCCCTCCGTACTTC	CASSGRGPPYF
TRBD1	TRBJ1-3	TRBV7-9	.	TGTGCCAGCAGCCACCCAACAGGGACAGGGACTGGAAACACCATATATTTT	CASSHPTGTGTGNTIYF
.	TRBJ2-5	TRBV5-1	.	TGCGCCAGCAGCTCGGGAAACAGAGCGCAAGAGACCCAGTACTTC	CASSSGNRAQETQYF
TRBD1	TRBJ2-7	TRBV27	.	TGTGCCAGCAGTTCCCCCTGGACAGGGACCGACGAGCAGTACTTC	CASSSPWTGTDEQYF
.	TRBJ1-2	TRBV6-1	once	TGTGCCAGCAGTGATTCAGGGTTGATAGGATATGGCTACACCTTC	CASSDSGLIGYGYTF
.	TRBJ1-2	TRBV29-1	.	TGCAGCGCCGTCGTCCTCGGTGGTGGCTACACCTTC	CSAVVLGGGYTF